The TCR beta chain described here comes from a study of T cell changes during pregnancy in multiple sclerosis (dated by TCRdb to the late 2010s). Some background on the complete study: The study examined how the T cell repertoire changed over the course of pregnancy in women with multiple sclerosis.

Library preparation used the immunoSEQ multiplex PCR assay. Imported from immuneACCESS, the table was reduced by TCRdb to in-frame sequences with V and J called. These copies leave out some clones; in studies compared against another copy, an unresolved V gene accounts for under half, and the cause of the remainder is not known. The sample contains around 96,000 clones, over 85% of them found a single time. The top ten clonotypes cover about 1.7% of the sample. Notes on this clone: Its antigen remains undetermined. The sample holds no much larger clone one base away, and base qualities are not on file.

The CDR3 goes from the cysteine to the phenylalanine over 14 residues. The kept DNA is CDR3 alone, 42 bases in frame from the first base. V has 6 bases trimmed and J has 3 bases trimmed; junction bases matching no gene number 0. Based on the germline V gene, the CDR1 and CDR2 sequences are MNHNS and SASEGT. Recombination connected TRBV6-1 to TRBJ2-3; 13 bases in between match TRBD2. The TCR was taken from a female donor in good health, enrolled as a control in a pregnancy study. The specimen was peripheral blood, collected after pregnancy. This receptor carries the CDR3 CASRLAGGTDTQYF. The nucleotide sequence is given as TGTGCCAGCAGACTAGCGGGAGGGACAGATACGCAGTATTTT.